Sequencing of this T cell receptor (beta chain) was carried out in a study of cytomegalovirus exposure and HLA in healthy donors. With 60 Vbeta and 13 Jbeta primers, the PCR was carried out. Measured with immunoSEQ multiplex PCR; TCRdb has only the in-frame clones, and not every one. Of more than 80,000 clones listed, about four fifths are singletons. Findings and limits, study-wide: Among the sequence variants, a highly shared cluster was likely an artifact of sequencing. Cytomegalovirus association was listed for around 180 TCR beta chains. Among the CMV-associated chains, three were confirmed in vitro as specific for CMV antigens.

This clone occurred a few times. Its antigen is currently unknown. Germline CDR1 reads SGHRS; CDR2 reads YFSETQ. The CDR3 sequence is 15 residues long. Trimming left V 0 bases short and J 4 bases short, with 11 bases between. V is TRBV5-1 and J is TRBJ1-3; D is perhaps TRBD1 (5 bases). The receptor was derived from a female donor in good health and CMV-seropositive. The material sequenced was PBMCs. CDR3 sequence (DNA): TGCGCCAGCAGCTTGGCACGGGGGAGCGGAAACACCATATATTTT. Amino acid sequence: CASSLARGSGNTIYF.